This T cell receptor beta chain comes out of a study of PD-1 blockade in mismatch repair-deficient tumors. In the study overall: Patients had some twelve mismatch repair-deficient cancer types, all previously treated and progressing. Study-wide points: Tumor-resident clones, often absent from pretreatment blood, expanded after pembrolizumab and then contracted.

The TCR-sequenced patients were a few responders to pembrolizumab. V was clipped by 1 base and J by 1 base, with 17 bases between them. This CDR3 is 17 amino acids long. Germline CDR1 LNHDA, CDR2 SQIVND (reference sequence). Details on this clone: Its antigen is not identified.

Using immunoSEQ multiplex PCR, the repertoire was profiled, and TCRdb retains in-frame clones only, with some absent. The sample includes about 25,000 clones, approximately 84% seen only once; the top ten take 2.5% to 3%. J is TRBJ2-7 and V is TRBV19; D unclear. This TCR was sampled from an adult with mismatch repair-deficient cancer. This specimen consisted of PBMCs, obtained before pembrolizumab treatment. The CDR3 sequence: CASSIVTTEFSSYEQYF. CDR3 nucleotides: TGTGCCAGTAGTATAGTCACTACTGAATTTTCATCCTACGAGCAGTACTTC. The entire variable domain, with the rest obtained from reference TRBV19 and TRBJ2-7, is as follows: DGGITQSPKYLFRKEGQNVTLSCEQNLNHDAMYWYRQDPGQGLRLIYYSQIVNDFQKGDIAEGYSVSREKKESFPLTVTSAQKNPTAFYLCASSIVTTEFSSYEQYFGPGTRLTVT.